This TCR beta chain was captured by sequencing in a study of shared T cell receptors in the human thymus. This CDR3 is 16 amino acids long. V was pared by 8 bases and J by 5 bases, with 15 bases of the junction left unmatched. Germline lookup yields CDR1 MRHNA and CDR2 SNTAGT. Sequencing used immunoSEQ multiplex PCR; TCRdb keeps in-frame clones, though not all of them. The repertoire consists of around 340,000 clones, with just under 95% occurring once and the leading ten covering roughly 0.02%. The clonotype was recovered from a human donor. J is TRBJ1-5 and V is TRBV6-4; TRBD1 matches 7 bases. Sequences were obtained from thymocytes. The CDR3 sequence: CASYGQALPCDQPQHF. CDR3 sequence (DNA): TGTGCCAGCTACGGACAGGCTCTCCCCTGCGATCAGCCCCAGCATTTT.